The clone carrying this T cell receptor (beta chain) was detected ten times or more. This sample was included in a study of blood T cell repertoires in COVID-19. Measured with immunoSEQ multiplex PCR; TCRdb has only the in-frame clones, and not every one. The sample shows roughly 180,000 clones, approximately 90% of them seen only once. Cohorts were based on clinical histories the participants reported. Donors of Cohort 3 who recovered were those that had two negative PCRs, clearance, or symptom resolution. V was pared by 6 bases and J by 10 bases, with 10 bases of the junction left unmatched. Germline V gene lookup returns CDR1 LNHDA and CDR2 SQIVND (reference sequence). The CDR3 consists of 14 residues.

The sample taken for sequencing was PBMCs or T cells enriched from blood (not recorded which). This clonotype was sampled from a woman in her 30s who had recovered from COVID-19. The V gene is TRBV19, the J gene TRBJ2-1, with TRBD2 identical over 9 bases. The CDR3: CASRDSGSQKEQFF. As DNA, the CDR3 is TGTGCCAGTAGGGATAGCGGGAGTCAGAAAGAGCAGTTCTTC.